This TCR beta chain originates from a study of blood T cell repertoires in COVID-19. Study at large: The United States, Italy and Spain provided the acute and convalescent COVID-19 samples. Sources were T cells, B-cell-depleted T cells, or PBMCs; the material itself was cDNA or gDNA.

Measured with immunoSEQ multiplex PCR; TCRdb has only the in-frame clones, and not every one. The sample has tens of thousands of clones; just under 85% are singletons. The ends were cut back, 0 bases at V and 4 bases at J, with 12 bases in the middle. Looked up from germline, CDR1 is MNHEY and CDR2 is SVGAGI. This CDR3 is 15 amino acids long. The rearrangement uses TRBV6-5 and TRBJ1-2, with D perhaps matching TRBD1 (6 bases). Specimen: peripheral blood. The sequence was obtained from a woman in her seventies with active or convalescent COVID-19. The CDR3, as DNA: TGTGCCAGCAGTTACTCGATACGACAGGCCTATGGCTACACCTTC. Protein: CASSYSIRQAYGYTF.